The clone carrying this T cell receptor (beta chain) was seen more than once but under ten times. In the source study's methods: Amplification from reference gene primers served as the basis for estimated nucleated cell counts. Libraries were prepared by immunoSEQ multiplex PCR; TCRdb keeps only in-frame clonotypes and omits some of them. V and J calls and clone size follow that table, whereas D and trimming were derived from the DNA. The data show 150,000 to 200,000 clones, nearly 90% seen once. This entry belongs to a study of blood T cell repertoires in COVID-19. Study at large: Both acute and convalescent COVID-19 samples were obtained from the United States, Italy and Spain. T cells, B-cell-depleted T cells, or PBMCs supplied cDNA or gDNA.

Input material: peripheral blood. The sequence was obtained from a man aged 18 to 35 who had recovered from COVID-19.

The CDR3 DNA sequence: TGTGCCAGCAGCTTAGGTCAGGGTGGGAGCAATCAGCCCCAGCATTTT. Encoded protein: CASSLGQGGSNQPQHF. The chain carries TRBV7-2 and TRBJ1-5, with a possible D match to TRBD1 (5 bases). Trimming removed 1 base at V and 1 base at J, with 11 bases between. The CDR3 has 16 amino acids. In germline, CDR1 is SGHTA, CDR2 FQGNSA.